The text below deals with one T cell receptor (beta chain). The assay was immunoSEQ multiplex PCR, and TCRdb's table has in-frame clones only and misses some. The repertoire holds fewer than 180,000 clones, 75% to 95% seen once, with about 3.3% in the top ten. Germline-derived CDR1 and CDR2 are MNHEY and SVGAGI. This CDR3 has 14 amino acids. Trimming at V came to 6 bases and at J to 2 bases, leaving 6 bases not matched to a gene. The data derive from a study of T cell responses to AZD1222 COVID-19 vaccine. This TCR came from an adult who received the AZD1222 COVID-19 vaccine. The chain has TRBV6-5 and TRBJ1-1; 7 bases align to TRBD1. Sequencing used peripheral blood, obtained 28 days after the second AZD1222 dose. In DNA, the CDR3 is TGTGCCAGCAGGCCGGGACAGCTAAACACTGAAGCTTTCTTT. Its translation: CASRPGQLNTEAFF.